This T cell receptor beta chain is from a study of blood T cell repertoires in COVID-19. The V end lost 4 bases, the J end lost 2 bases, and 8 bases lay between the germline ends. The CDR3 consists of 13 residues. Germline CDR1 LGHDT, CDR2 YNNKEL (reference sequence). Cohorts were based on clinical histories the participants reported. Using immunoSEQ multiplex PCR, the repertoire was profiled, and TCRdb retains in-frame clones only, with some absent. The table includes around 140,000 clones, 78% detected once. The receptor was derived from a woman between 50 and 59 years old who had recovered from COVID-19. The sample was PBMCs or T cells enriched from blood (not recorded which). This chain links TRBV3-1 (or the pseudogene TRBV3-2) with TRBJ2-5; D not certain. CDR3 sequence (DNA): TGTGCCAGCAGCCCCCGACTGCAAGAGACCCAGTACTTC. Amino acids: CASSPRLQETQYF.